This T cell receptor beta chain derives from a study of OX40 agonist ivuxolimab in advanced cancers. The wider study: Among those treated, three patients had partial responses, one with hepatocellular carcinoma and two with cutaneous melanoma.

Germline assignment: CDR1 MNHNS and CDR2 SASEGT. J gave up 5 bases and V 4 bases, and 5 bases lay outside the gene matches. This CDR3 is 14 amino acids long. Produced via immunoSEQ multiplex PCR; TCRdb's table is partial and in-frame only. Counted here are about 85,000 clones, about 86% occurring once; the ten biggest clones make up 6.5% to 8%. This clone was found once. The source of this sequence is an adult with an advanced solid tumor such as melanoma, head and neck, liver or kidney cancer. Specimen: CD4+ or CD8+ T cells sorted from blood, collected in a trial of the OX40 agonist ivuxolimab. V usage is TRBV6-1 and J usage is TRBJ1-3; 7 bases map to TRBD1. DNA for the CDR3: TGTGCCAGCAGTGGACAGGGATGGCGAAACACCATATATTTT. Protein: CASSGQGWRNTIYF.